One sample yielded the 26 T cell receptor beta chains listed below, sequenced in a study of CD8+CD57+ T cells in acquired aplastic anemia. Profiles of TCR beta VDJ and CDR3 were generated from a genomic DNA template. TCRdb re-analysed the reads in MiXCR, keeping a single row per CDR3 protein. The sample carries 110,000 or so distinct CDR3 sequences, under 60% recorded once. The specimen was sorted CD4+, CD8+, or CD8+CD57+ T cells (not recorded which) from PBMCs. Receptors originate from a human donor in good health, serving as a control.

This clonotype appeared many times. DNA for the CDR3: TGTGCCAGCAGTTTTTCAGGGCACTATGGCTACACCTTC. As protein: CASSFSGHYGYTF. The chain joins TRBV12-3 or TRBV12-4 to TRBJ1-2, with D possibly TRBD1 on 5 matching bases. The CDR3 covers 13 residues. The V end lost 3 bases, the J end lost 3 bases, and 8 bases lay between the germline ends.

This clonotype was seen at least ten times. V is TRBV7-9 and J is TRBJ1-4, with D perhaps matching TRBD1 (5 bases). CDR3 length equals 16 residues. In germline, CDR1 is SEHNR, CDR2 FQNEAQ (reference sequence). Trimming took 4 bases from V and 1 from J, leaving 13 bases between them. CDR3 in DNA: TGTGCCAGCAGCTCGACCTCGGGGGGAACTAATGAAAAACTGTTTTTT. Amino acid sequence: CASSSTSGGTNEKLFF.

The chain combines TRBV7-8 with TRBJ2-7; no clear D. The CDR3 contains 13 residues. Deletions cut 5 bases from V and 7 bases from J, with 15 bases between. Germline assignment: CDR1 SGHVS and CDR2 FQNEAQ. Here the CDR3 reads CASSQLWASEQYF. CDR3 in DNA: TGTGCCAGCAGCCAACTCTGGGCTAGTGAGCAGTACTTC.

The chain is built from TRBV11-1 and TRBJ2-5; D is perhaps TRBD2 (6 bases). This CDR3 comprises 17 residues. V was clipped by 1 base and J by 3 bases, with 18 bases between them. Germline V gene data show CDR1 as SGHAT and CDR2 as FQDESV (reference sequence). The CDR3 protein is CASSLGTTGVRKETQYF. Written as DNA, the CDR3 is TGTGCCAGCAGCTTAGGGACTACCGGGGTTAGAAAAGAGACCCAGTACTTC.

This clonotype was seen ten or more times. The chain combines TRBV6-1 with TRBJ1-2; possibly TRBD1 for D (5 bases). CDR1 is MNHNS, CDR2 SASEGT, per germline. The CDR3 runs 15 residues. The V and J ends lost 4 bases and 0 bases respectively, with 12 bases between them. The CDR3 DNA reads as TGTGCCAGCAGTGGACAGTCCTCGACTAACTATGGCTACACCTTC. It yields the protein CASSGQSSTNYGYTF.

The V gene is TRBV19, the J gene TRBJ1-2; 7 bases line up with TRBD1. The V gene end was trimmed by 9 bases and the J gene end by 4 bases; junction bases not matched to a gene: 11. Germline-derived CDR1 and CDR2 are LNHDA and SQIVND (reference sequence). The length of the CDR3 is 14 residues. The CDR3 region is CASSSGTAIYGYTF. CDR3 bases: TGTGCCAGCAGCTCAGGGACAGCCATCTATGGCTACACCTTC.

The gene calls are TRBV2 and TRBJ1-3, with 9 bases lining up with TRBD1. CDR3 size: 14 residues. CDR1 SNHLY and CDR2 FYNNEI come from the germline V gene. Losses at the gene ends were 7 bases for V and 4 bases for J; bases not matched to a gene: 5. CDR3 in amino acids: CASIPGTGGNTIYF. As DNA, the CDR3 is TGTGCCAGCATTCCCGGGACAGGGGGAAACACCATATATTTT.

At least ten counts were recorded for this clonotype. The CDR3 coding sequence is TGTGCCAGCAGCTTACCTGGGAAAGAGACCCAGTACTTC. Its protein product is CASSLPGKETQYF. The chain employs TRBV11-2 and TRBJ2-5; D unclear. The CDR3 has 13 amino acids. The germline V gene encodes CDR1 SGHAT and CDR2 FQNNGV. The V and J ends lost 2 bases and 3 bases respectively, with 7 bases between them.

The chain uses TRBV7-9 and TRBJ2-7; a possible D gene is TRBD2 (5 bases). The CDR3 runs to 11 residues. Trimming took 5 bases from V and 5 from J, leaving 7 bases between them. CDR1 is SEHNR, CDR2 FQNEAQ, per germline (reference sequence). CDR3 loop: CASSRGNEQYF. CDR3 DNA: TGTGCCAGCAGCCGAGGGAACGAGCAGTACTTC.

This chain connects TRBV15 to TRBJ2-7; maybe TRBD2 (5 bases). The V end lost 0 bases, the J end lost 2 bases, and 8 bases lay between the germline ends. Germline values: CDR1 LNHNV, CDR2 YYDKDF (reference sequence). This CDR3 region has 14 residues. The CDR3 DNA follows: TGTGCCACCAGCAGAGATGTGACTACCTACGAGCAGTACTTC. It yields the protein CATSRDVTTYEQYF.

The J gene is TRBJ2-5, the V gene TRBV24-1; a weak D match, TRBD1 (5 bases). Germline assignment: CDR1 KGHDR and CDR2 SFDVKD. This CDR3 spans 16 amino acids. V dropped 9 bases and J dropped 1 base, with 20 bases sitting between them. The CDR3 DNA follows: TGTGCCACCGGGGCCCTGTCGACACCTTCCCAAGAGACCCAGTACTTC. This encodes CATGALSTPSQETQYF.

The rearrangement uses TRBV5-8 and TRBJ1-1; tentatively, D is TRBD1 (6 bases). CDR3 length equals 15 residues. Trimming removed 3 bases from V and 4 bases from J, with 16 bases in between. From germline, CDR1 is SGHTS and CDR2 YDEGEE. The CDR3: CASSSGAGVGTEAFF. In DNA form, the CDR3 reads TGTGCCAGCAGCTCTGGGGCAGGGGTGGGCACTGAAGCTTTCTTT.

This clonotype has a handful of counts. The V and J genes are TRBV5-1 and TRBJ2-7, with 7 bases fitting TRBD2. V gave up 4 bases and J gave up 3 bases; unmatched junction bases: 13. Germline V gives CDR1 SGHRS, CDR2 YFSETQ. This CDR3 is 16 amino acids long. The CDR3 region is CASSLPEASGLYEQYF. The DNA for the CDR3 is TGCGCCAGCAGCCTCCCTGAGGCTAGCGGACTCTACGAGCAGTACTTC.

The CDR3 sequence is CSARPDRDSNNSPLHF. DNA for the CDR3: TGCAGTGCTAGACCTGACCGGGACAGCAATAATTCACCCCTCCACTTT. This chain links TRBV20-1 with TRBJ1-6; 7 bases align to TRBD1. CDR3 length equals 16 residues. V was pared by 2 bases and J by 5 bases, with 9 bases of the junction left unmatched. Germline assignment: CDR1 DFQATT and CDR2 SNEGSKA (reference sequence).

This clonotype was recorded many times. The chain recombines TRBV25-1 with TRBJ1-1, with D maybe TRBD1 (5 bases). Germline V gene sequence: CDR1 MGHDK, CDR2 SYGVNS. The CDR3 runs 12 residues. Trimming left V 5 bases short and J 1 base short, with 5 bases between. CDR3 bases: TGTGCCAGCAGTACAGGGAACACTGAAGCTTTCTTT. It is translated as CASSTGNTEAFF.

Ten or more counts support this clonotype. The V gene is TRBV6-2 or TRBV6-3, the J gene TRBJ2-5, with TRBD2 matching 14 bases. CDR1 MNHEY and CDR2 SVGEGT come from the germline V gene. This CDR3 has 18 residues. After removal of 2 bases from V and 5 bases from J, the junction contained 10 bases not matched to a gene. This chain's CDR3 is CASSYGLAGGLGDETQYF. CDR3 DNA sequence: TGTGCCAGCAGTTACGGACTAGCGGGGGGTTTAGGGGATGAGACCCAGTACTTC.

This clonotype was seen ten or more times. CDR3 loop: CSARDQTGGETYEQYF. The CDR3 DNA follows: TGCAGTGCTAGAGACCAGACAGGGGGCGAGACCTACGAGCAGTACTTC. The rearrangement links TRBV20-1 to TRBJ2-7; TRBD1 agrees at 10 bases. The germline CDR1 and CDR2 sequences are DFQATT and SNEGSKA (reference sequence). V dropped 0 bases and J dropped 2; count of bases not matched to a gene: 7. The CDR3 runs 16 residues.

The gene calls are TRBV7-6 and TRBJ2-7, with TRBD1 identical over 9 bases. From germline, CDR1 is SGHVS and CDR2 FNYEAQ. The CDR3 is 15 amino acids. With 4 bases clipped from V and 6 bases from J, the junction kept 10 bases outside the gene matches. CDR3 sequence: CASSSPGDRVAEQYF. For the CDR3, the DNA is TGTGCCAGCAGCTCCCCAGGGGACAGGGTTGCCGAGCAGTACTTC. The full variable domain, its missing parts supplied by reference TRBV7-6 and TRBJ2-7, is GAGVSQSPRYKVTKRGQDVALRCDPISGHVSLYWYRQALGQGPEFLTYFNYEAQQDKSGLPNDRFSAERPEGSISTLTIQRTEQRDSAMYRCASSSPGDRVAEQYFGPGTRLTVT.

The V gene is TRBV7-9, the J gene TRBJ1-5, with no clear D. Germline V gene data show CDR1 as SEHNR and CDR2 as FQNEAQ (reference sequence). The CDR3 spans 11 residues. The V end was cut by 4 bases, the J end by 7 bases, with 5 bases between. The CDR3 region is CASSSGQPQHF. The DNA for the CDR3 is TGTGCCAGCAGCTCGGGACAGCCCCAGCATTTT.

This clonotype was seen at least ten times. The gene calls are TRBV11-2 and TRBJ2-2; 7 bases match TRBD1. The CDR3 length is 20 residues. V shed 0 bases, J shed 1 base, and the junction held 14 bases outside the gene matches. CDR1 and CDR2 (germline): SGHAT, FQNNGV. The chain's CDR3 is CASSLDRGQLNPLNTGELFF. CDR3 bases: TGTGCCAGCAGCTTAGACCGGGGACAGCTAAACCCCCTGAACACCGGGGAGCTGTTTTTT.

This chain connects TRBV12-3 or TRBV12-4 to TRBJ1-3, with D possibly TRBD1 on 5 matching bases. This CDR3 is 14 amino acids long. The germline V and J ends were trimmed by 5 bases and 12 bases, with 20 bases remaining between them. CDR3 in DNA: TGTGCCAGCAGTCCCGGGACCCCGTTTGATGGCATATATTTT. Amino acids: CASSPGTPFDGIYF.

The chain has TRBV29-1 and TRBJ2-3; D ambiguous. V dropped 2 bases and J dropped 2 bases, with 8 bases sitting between them. The CDR3 runs to 13 residues. Germline CDR1 is SQVTM and CDR2 is ANQGSEA. The CDR3, as DNA: TGCAGCGTTGAACGGAGAACCACAGATACGCAGTATTTT. It is translated as CSVERRTTDTQYF.

This sequence joins TRBV10-3 and TRBJ2-2, with TRBD2 identical over 7 bases. In germline, CDR1 is ENHRY, CDR2 SYGVKD. Trimming removed 3 bases from V and 0 bases from J; junction bases left unmatched: 4. This CDR3 has 16 residues. CDR3 loop: CAISDGTTANTGELFF. CDR3 sequence (DNA): TGTGCCATCAGTGACGGGACTACCGCGAACACCGGGGAGCTGTTTTTT.

This clonotype was seen repeatedly, ten times or more. This chain connects TRBV10-1 to TRBJ2-3; maybe TRBD1 (6 bases). The V end lost 10 bases, the J end lost 4 bases, and 12 bases lay between the germline ends. The CDR3 loop spans 12 amino acids. CDR1 is WNHNN and CDR2 is SYGVQD in the germline V gene (reference sequence). CDR3 sequence: CATGDSADTQYF. Here the CDR3 DNA reads TGCGCCACAGGGGATTCCGCAGATACGCAGTATTTT.

As to this clonotype: Its ends do not fully match the called genes, so a read error is possible. The chain links TRBV7-9 to TRBJ2-7, with 7 bases identical to TRBD2. CDR1 SEHNR and CDR2 FQNEAQ come from the germline V gene (reference sequence). CDR3 length equals 14 residues. In nucleotides, the CDR3 is TGTGTCAGCAGCTTGGACGGGGGGAGATACGAGCAGTACTTC. It is translated as CVSSLDGGRYEQYF.

This clonotype has only a few counts. The genes are TRBV7-9 and TRBJ2-3; D assignment may be TRBD1 or TRBD2 (5 bases each). The germline V gene has CDR1 SEHNR and CDR2 FQNEAQ (reference sequence). V was clipped by 4 bases and J by 4 bases, with 12 bases between them. There are 14 residues in the CDR3. CDR3 region: CASSSPRGADTQYF. The CDR3 DNA reads as TGTGCCAGCAGCTCCCCTCGGGGCGCAGATACGCAGTATTTT.